These 23 T cell receptor beta chains share one sample of origin, sequenced in a study of blood T cell repertoires in COVID-19. Method: immunoSEQ multiplex PCR; TCRdb's copy keeps in-frame clones and lacks some. Of some 260,000 clones in the sample, 88% were seen once. Sequencing was performed on peripheral blood. These receptors all stem from a man older than 75 with acute or convalescent COVID-19.

This chain connects TRBV14 to TRBJ2-7, with TRBD1 matching 7 bases. Germline loops: CDR1 SGHDN, CDR2 FVKESK. CDR3 length: 13 amino acids. V shed 5 bases and J 3 bases; nucleotides not matched to a gene: 4. The CDR3 here is CASSWTGNYEQYF. CDR3 in DNA: TGTGCCAGCAGCTGGACAGGAAACTACGAGCAGTACTTC.

This clone has just one count. The genes are TRBV2 and TRBJ2-6; no definite D call. The CDR3 consists of 15 residues. V was trimmed by 7 bases and J by 1 base, leaving 11 bases between them. Per the germline V gene, CDR1 is SNHLY and CDR2 is FYNNEI. CDR3 sequence reads: CASNQQQSGANVLTF. As DNA, the CDR3 is TGTGCCAGCAATCAGCAACAGTCTGGGGCCAACGTCCTGACTTTC.

This clone was counted a few times. The chain carries TRBV13 and TRBJ1-6; 9 nucleotides agree with TRBD1. Germline loops: CDR1 PRHDT, CDR2 FYEKMQ (reference sequence). V shed 3 bases and J 7 bases; nucleotides not matched to a gene: 4. The length of the CDR3 is 15 residues. The CDR3: CASSFNRGQNSPLHF. DNA for the CDR3: TGTGCCAGCAGCTTCAACAGGGGGCAGAATTCACCCCTCCACTTT.

The chain recombines TRBV24-1 with TRBJ1-2; no reliable D call. Trimming cost V 2 bases and J 7 bases, with 7 bases left between them. Germline values: CDR1 KGHDR, CDR2 SFDVKD. CDR3 length: 12 amino acids. The CDR3 region is CATSDSVSGYTF. The CDR3 nucleotides are TGTGCCACCAGTGATTCAGTTTCTGGCTACACCTTC.

The J gene is TRBJ1-1, the V gene TRBV6-5; tentatively, D is TRBD1 (6 bases). V was trimmed by 1 base and J by 4 bases, leaving 13 bases between them. Germline loops: CDR1 MNHEY, CDR2 SVGAGI. This CDR3 region has 15 residues. For the CDR3, the DNA is TGTGCCAGCAGTTACTTGACAGGTGAGGCCACTGAAGCTTTCTTT. Residues: CASSYLTGEATEAFF.

J is TRBJ2-7 and V is TRBV5-1, with 14 positions matching TRBD2. This CDR3 is built from 15 residues. J lost 3 bases, V lost 4 bases, and 3 bases had no gene match. Germline V lookup: CDR1 SGHRS, CDR2 YFSETQ. CDR3 protein: CASSEGLAGVYEQYF. The CDR3 nucleotides are TGCGCCAGCAGCGAGGGACTAGCGGGAGTCTACGAGCAGTACTTC.

This chain joins TRBV7-6 and TRBJ1-3; 8 nucleotides line up with TRBD1. The CDR3 contains 15 residues. V was pared by 6 bases and J by 3 bases, with 7 bases of the junction left unmatched. Per germline, CDR1 SGHVS and CDR2 FNYEAQ. CDR3 DNA: TGTGCCAGCAGTCAAAACAGGGGGTATGGAAACACCATATATTTT. Its protein product is CASSQNRGYGNTIYF.

This clone has just one count. The CDR3 region has the DNA TGTGCCAGCAGTTCCCCCGGGAGTGGTTCCTACAATGAGCAGTTCTTC. Translation gives CASSSPGSGSYNEQFF. The chain links TRBV28 to TRBJ2-1, with a weak D call TRBD2 (6 bases). CDR1 MDHEN and CDR2 SYDVKM come from the germline V gene. V lost 4 bases to trimming and J lost 1 base, with 14 bases between them. This CDR3 has 16 residues.

This clone appeared a single time. This chain joins TRBV2 and TRBJ2-3; D is uncertain. Germline V gives CDR1 SNHLY, CDR2 FYNNEI. V gave up 5 bases and J gave up 6 bases, with 12 bases separating them. CDR3 length: 13 amino acids. In DNA, the CDR3 is TGTGCCAGCAGTCTAAACTCCCCCGATACGCAGTATTTT. Translated, it gives CASSLNSPDTQYF.

This clone was counted a single time. An end of the junction differs from the germline gene, which may be a read error. V and J are TRBV7-7 and TRBJ1-3; D remains unclear. This CDR3 spans 15 amino acids. Germline CDR1 is SSHAT and CDR2 is FNYEAQ (reference sequence). This CDR3 reads CASSSPYSSGNTIYF. The CDR3 DNA follows: TGTGCTAGCAGCTCCCCCTACAGCTCTGGAAACACCATATATTTT. The complete variable domain, with remaining parts taken from reference TRBV7-7 and TRBJ1-3, reads GAGVSQSPRYKVTKRGQDVTLRCDPISSHATLYWYQQALGQGPEFLTYFNYEAQPDKSGLPSDRFSAERPEGSISTLTIQRTEQRDSAMYRCASSSPYSSGNTIYFGEGSWLTVV.

V usage is TRBV3-1 (or the pseudogene TRBV3-2) and J usage is TRBJ2-7; D not certain. The germline gives CDR1 LGHDT, CDR2 YNNKEL (reference sequence). The CDR3 runs to 13 residues. The V and J ends lost 0 bases and 4 bases respectively, with 7 bases between them. CDR3 amino acids: CASSQDADYEQYF. The CDR3 nucleotides read TGTGCCAGCAGCCAAGATGCGGATTACGAGCAGTACTTC.

In its sample, this clone was seen a few times. V is TRBV6-5 and J is TRBJ1-2, with D maybe TRBD1 (5 bases). The CDR3 runs to 13 residues. CDR1 and CDR2 (germline): MNHEY, SVGAGI. Deletions cut 5 bases from V and 4 bases from J, with 11 bases between. Here the CDR3 reads CASSLDSLYGYTF. CDR3 nucleotide sequence: TGTGCCAGCAGTCTCGACAGCCTCTATGGCTACACCTTC.

In regard to this clone: The sample holds other DNA sequences that translate to the same CDR3. V usage is TRBV18 and J usage is TRBJ2-2; a weak D match, TRBD1 (6 bases). Germline assignment: CDR1 KGHSH and CDR2 LQKENI. The germline V and J ends were trimmed by 6 bases and 2 bases, with 13 bases remaining between them. The CDR3 contains 15 residues. The CDR3 nucleotides read TGTGCCAGCTCCCCAACCGGGACAAACACCGGGGAGCTGTTTTTT. The encoded protein is CASSPTGTNTGELFF.

This clone showed up just once. Other nucleotide sequences from this sample produce the same CDR3. This chain connects TRBV5-1 to TRBJ1-4; 9 nucleotides align to TRBD1. The J segment lost 0 bases and the V segment lost 0 bases, leaving 3 bases of the junction unmatched. The CDR3 runs 17 residues. Germline CDR1 is SGHRS and CDR2 is YFSETQ. DNA of the CDR3: TGCGCCAGCAGCTTGGCGGGACAGGGAACAACTAATGAAAAACTGTTTTTT. This translates into CASSLAGQGTTNEKLFF.

V and J are TRBV29-1 and TRBJ2-5; 7 bases align to TRBD2. Per the germline V gene, CDR1 is SQVTM and CDR2 is ANQGSEA. V dropped 1 base and J dropped 5; count of bases not matched to a gene: 10. The CDR3 contains 15 residues. CDR3 residues: CSVEGQGGRLETQYF. The DNA for the CDR3 is TGCAGCGTTGAAGGCCAGGGAGGGAGATTGGAGACCCAGTACTTC.

The chain carries TRBV6-6 and TRBJ1-6; no reliable D call. The CDR3 totals 15 residues. Deletions cut 6 bases from V and 0 bases from J, with 9 bases between. Germline V gives CDR1 MNHNY, CDR2 SVGAGI (reference sequence). For the CDR3, the DNA is TGTGCCAGCAGAGTCGGAGGCTCCTATAATTCACCCCTCCACTTT. Protein: CASRVGGSYNSPLHF.

CDR3 in DNA: TGTGCCAGCAGCGTTAGCGGGGGGGCCCAAACCGGGGAGCTGTTTTTT. It codes for CASSVSGGAQTGELFF. The rearrangement uses TRBV7-2 and TRBJ2-2; 11 nucleotides line up with TRBD2. The CDR3 runs 16 residues. Germline V gene lookup returns CDR1 SGHTA and CDR2 FQGNSA. Losses at the gene ends were 5 bases for V and 5 bases for J; bases not matched to a gene: 7.

The chain recombines TRBV18 with TRBJ2-2; D is ambiguous. Germline V gives CDR1 KGHSH, CDR2 LQKENI. Trimming shortened V by 6 bases and J by 8 bases, and 7 bases separated the two germline ends. The CDR3 spans 11 residues. Here the CDR3 reads CASSSLGELFF. CDR3 DNA sequence: TGTGCCAGCTCTTCCCTAGGGGAGCTGTTTTTT.

The rearrangement links TRBV19 to TRBJ1-5; 8 bases map to TRBD1. V gave up 8 bases and J gave up 1 base; unmatched junction bases: 10. This CDR3 has 16 residues. Per germline, CDR1 LNHDA and CDR2 SQIVND (reference sequence). DNA of the CDR3: TGTGCCAGTTCCACCCCTCGACAGGGGAGCAATCAGCCCCAGCATTTT. It translates to CASSTPRQGSNQPQHF.

The rearrangement uses TRBV7-2 and TRBJ1-2, with 10 nucleotides matching TRBD1. The junction had 12 bases not matched to a gene; V was cut back by 4 bases and J by 7 bases. The germline CDR1 and CDR2 sequences are SGHTA and FQGNSA. CDR3 length: 16 amino acids. The CDR3 here is CASSSLTGQGFGGYTF. CDR3 DNA: TGTGCCAGCAGCTCGCTCACGGGACAGGGGTTTGGTGGCTACACCTTC.

The chain has TRBV19 and TRBJ2-2, with 10 positions matching TRBD1. The CDR3 is 14 amino acids. Germline CDR1 is LNHDA and CDR2 is SQIVND (reference sequence). Trimming took 9 bases from V and 4 from J; bases not matched to a gene: 5. The CDR3 bases are TGTGCCAGCGTCGACAGGGGGCTCACCGGGGAGCTGTTTTTT. Translating it yields CASVDRGLTGELFF.

The V and J genes are TRBV19 and TRBJ1-5; no reliable D call. V was trimmed by 11 bases and J by 3 bases, leaving 17 bases between them. Germline CDR1 reads LNHDA; CDR2 reads SQIVND (reference sequence). The CDR3 consists of 14 residues. The CDR3 reads CALNVEVNNQPQHF. CDR3 DNA sequence: TGTGCCCTCAACGTGGAGGTAAACAATCAGCCCCAGCATTTT.

This chain joins TRBV24-1 and TRBJ2-2; 7 bases line up with TRBD2. The CDR3 loop spans 12 amino acids. Trimming removed 8 bases from V and 5 bases from J; junction bases left unmatched: 1. CDR1 and CDR2 from the germline V gene are KGHDR and SFDVKD. CDR3 residues: CATTRETGELFF. CDR3 nucleotide sequence: TGTGCCACCACGCGGGAGACCGGGGAGCTGTTTTTT.